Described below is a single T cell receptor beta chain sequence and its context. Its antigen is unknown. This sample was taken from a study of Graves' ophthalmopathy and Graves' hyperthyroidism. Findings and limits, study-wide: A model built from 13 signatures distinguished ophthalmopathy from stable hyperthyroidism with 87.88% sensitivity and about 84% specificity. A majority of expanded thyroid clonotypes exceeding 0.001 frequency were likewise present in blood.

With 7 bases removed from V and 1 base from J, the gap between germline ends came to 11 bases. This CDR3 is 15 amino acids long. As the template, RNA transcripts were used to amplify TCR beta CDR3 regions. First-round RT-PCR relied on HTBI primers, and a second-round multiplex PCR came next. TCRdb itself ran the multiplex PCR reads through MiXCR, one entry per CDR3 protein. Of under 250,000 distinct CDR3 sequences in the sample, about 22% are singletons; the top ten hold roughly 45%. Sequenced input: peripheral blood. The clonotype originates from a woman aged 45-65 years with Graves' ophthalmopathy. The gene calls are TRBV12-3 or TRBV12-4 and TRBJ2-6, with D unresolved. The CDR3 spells CASTSVFSGANVLTF. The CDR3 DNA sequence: TGTGCCAGCACCTCGGTGTTTTCTGGGGCCAACGTCCTGACTTTC.